Below, 31 T cell receptor beta chains from the same sample are listed, as sequenced in a study of blood T cells in healthy people across ages. Then a second PCR, running roughly 7 to 11 cycles, was carried out with a sample-barcoded 5' primer and a J-beta primer mix. TCRdb used MiXCR to reprocess the 5' RACE reads, holding one entry per CDR3 protein. The table lists roughly 1,800,000 distinct CDR3 sequences, around half of them singletons. Sequenced input: blood. These receptor sequences come from a woman in her thirties or forties in good health.

V and J are TRBV28 and TRBJ2-3; the D gene could be TRBD1 or TRBD2 (5 bases each). V dropped 3 bases and J dropped 2 bases, with 15 bases sitting between them. The CDR3 is made up of 16 amino acids. Germline V gene sequence: CDR1 MDHEN, CDR2 SYDVKM. This chain's CDR3 is CASSLKAMGPTDTQYF. CDR3 coding DNA: TGTGCCAGCAGTTTGAAGGCGATGGGACCCACAGATACGCAGTATTTT.

This clonotype was seen just once. V is TRBV20-1 and J is TRBJ1-2; D gene ambiguous. Germline V CDR1 and CDR2: DFQATT, SNEGSKA (reference sequence). Trimming took off 4 bases at V and 7 bases at J, with 22 bases between the two ends. The CDR3 extends over 15 amino acids. The CDR3 DNA reads TGCAGTGCTACCTCCCCTGGTGGGCAGAGGAGTGGCTACACCTTC. The encoded protein is CSATSPGGQRSGYTF.

J is TRBJ1-4 and V is TRBV7-4; D unclear. CDR3 size: 16 residues. The ends were cut back, 0 bases at V and 5 bases at J, with 13 bases in the middle. Germline V CDR1 and CDR2: SGHVT, SQSDAQ. The CDR3 DNA sequence: TGTGCCAGCAGCTTAGCGGGAGGGAAGGAAAATGAAAAACTGTTTTTT. Amino acids: CASSLAGGKENEKLFF.

The rearrangement joins TRBV28 to TRBJ1-6; 7 bases align to TRBD1. The V and J ends lost 6 bases and 4 bases, in that order; junction bases with no gene match: 18. Germline V gives CDR1 MDHEN, CDR2 SYDVKM. The CDR3 is 19 residues long. The CDR3 here is CASRSGGGLQDVYNSPLHF. CDR3 sequence (DNA): TGTGCCAGCAGATCAGGGGGAGGGTTACAAGACGTATATAATTCACCCCTCCACTTT.

This clonotype was observed once. The chain uses TRBV18 and TRBJ2-5; possibly TRBD1 for D (5 bases). The CDR3 consists of 14 residues. Trimming removed 2 bases from V and 4 bases from J, with 11 bases in between. Germline V gene sequence: CDR1 KGHSH, CDR2 LQKENI. The CDR3, as DNA: TGTGCCAGCTCACCAGAATGGGGCAGAGAGACCCAGTACTTC. Amino acids: CASSPEWGRETQYF.

The chain has TRBV24-1 and TRBJ2-3; perhaps TRBD2 as D (5 bases). The CDR3 extends over 16 amino acids. Deletions cut 2 bases from V and 2 bases from J, with 13 bases between. Germline V gene lookup returns CDR1 KGHDR and CDR2 SFDVKD. CDR3 in DNA: TGTGCCACCAGTGATTCGGAGCGGAGCTTCACAGATACGCAGTATTTT. The encoded protein is CATSDSERSFTDTQYF.

This chain connects TRBV24-1 to TRBJ1-2; 10 nucleotides match TRBD1. V lost 5 bases to trimming and J lost 2 bases; unmatched junction nucleotides: 4. CDR1 is KGHDR, CDR2 SFDVKD, per germline. The CDR3 has 15 amino acids. In DNA, the CDR3 is TGTGCCACCAGTGGCACGGACAGGGGGAACTATGGCTACACCTTC. Translated: CATSGTDRGNYGYTF.

Worth noting for this clonotype: One end of the junction does not line up with germline, which may come from a read error. The rearrangement uses TRBV5-6 and TRBJ2-3, with D tentatively TRBD1 (5 bases). The germline CDR1 and CDR2 sequences are SGHDT and YYEEEE. This CDR3 comprises 16 residues. The CDR3 sequence is CASSKQPGQSTDTQYF. CDR3 sequence (DNA): TGCGCCAGCAGCAAGCAGCCCGGACAAAGCACAGATACGCAGTATTTT.

This clonotype showed up just a few times. V usage is TRBV20-1 and J usage is TRBJ1-6; D is unresolved. CDR3 length: 14 amino acids. V lost 5 bases to trimming and J lost 6 bases, with 14 bases between them. Germline V CDR1 and CDR2: DFQATT, SNEGSKA (reference sequence). CDR3 sequence reads: CSAPNRGLNSPLHF. The CDR3 DNA reads as TGCAGTGCTCCAAATCGCGGTCTTAATTCACCCCTCCACTTT.

The V call is TRBV20-1, the J call TRBJ2-4; D is unresolved. The CDR3 has 14 amino acids. In germline, CDR1 is DFQATT, CDR2 SNEGSKA (reference sequence). Trimming stripped 5 bases from V and 1 base from J, with 12 bases between. The CDR3: CSAAVTLAKNIQYF. CDR3 bases: TGCAGTGCTGCTGTGACACTTGCCAAAAACATTCAGTACTTC.

The CDR3, as DNA: TGTGCCAGCAGCTTAGCTTGGGTAATAGAGCAGTTCTTC. It yields the protein CASSLAWVIEQFF. V and J are TRBV7-9 and TRBJ2-1; the D is unclear. Trimming stripped 0 bases from V and 10 bases from J, with 10 bases between. Germline CDR1 and CDR2: SEHNR and FQNEAQ (reference sequence). CDR3 size: 13 residues.

The chain combines TRBV20-1 with TRBJ1-2, with TRBD1 matching over 7 bases. The CDR3 sequence is 14 residues long. CDR1 and CDR2 (germline): DFQATT, SNEGSKA (reference sequence). V was pared by 2 bases and J by 8 bases, with 11 bases of the junction left unmatched. Here the CDR3 DNA reads TGCAGTGCTAGAAAACAGGACAGGAGAAGGGGCTACACCTTC. It specifies CSARKQDRRRGYTF.

The chain carries TRBV28 and TRBJ2-3; D gene ambiguous. The ends were cut back, 4 bases at V and 9 bases at J, with 5 bases in the middle. Germline lookup yields CDR1 MDHEN and CDR2 SYDVKM. This CDR3 is built from 10 residues. As DNA, the CDR3 is TGTGCCAGCAGTTCACGAACGCAGTATTTT. Protein: CASSSRTQYF.

This clonotype was seen a handful of times. V and J are TRBV7-9 and TRBJ2-5; tentatively, D is TRBD1 or TRBD2 (5 bases each). V lost 5 bases to trimming and J lost 5 bases, with 15 bases between them. There are 14 residues in the CDR3. The germline V gene has CDR1 SEHNR and CDR2 FQNEAQ (reference sequence). Here the CDR3 reads CASSPRGRAETQYF. The CDR3 coding sequence is TGTGCCAGCAGCCCCCGGGGCAGGGCCGAGACCCAGTACTTC.

V usage is TRBV24-1 and J usage is TRBJ1-2, with 7 positions matching TRBD1. The CDR3 is 17 amino acids. V was pared by 3 bases and J by 3 bases, with 12 bases of the junction left unmatched. CDR1 is KGHDR and CDR2 is SFDVKD in the germline V gene. The DNA for the CDR3 is TGTGCCACCAGTGATGCCCCCGACAGGGCGGCGTACTATGGCTACACCTTC. This codes for CATSDAPDRAAYYGYTF.

The chain carries TRBV27 and TRBJ2-1, with D tentatively TRBD2 (5 bases). Germline V CDR1 and CDR2: MNHEY, SMNVEV (reference sequence). Trimming removed 7 bases from V and 8 bases from J, with 18 bases in between. The length of the CDR3 is 14 residues. The CDR3 bases are TGTGCCAGCAAAAGACAATACCCGAGGGATGAGCAGTTCTTC. Translation gives CASKRQYPRDEQFF.

There are a few counts of this clonotype. V usage is TRBV6-2 or TRBV6-3 and J usage is TRBJ2-3; D call uncertain. CDR3 length: 12 residues. From germline, CDR1 is MNHEY and CDR2 SVGEGT. Trimming shortened V by 1 base and J by 8 bases, and 7 bases separated the two germline ends. CDR3 coding DNA: TGTGCCAGCAGTTACTTTATGGGTACGCAGTATTTT. Residues: CASSYFMGTQYF.

Only one count was recorded for this clonotype. The J gene is TRBJ2-5, the V gene TRBV9; a possible D gene is TRBD2 (6 bases). Germline assignment: CDR1 SGDLS and CDR2 YYNGEE. V shed 1 base and J shed 2 bases, with 15 bases lying between them. This CDR3 is built from 16 residues. CDR3 in amino acids: CASSVRRDSGQETQYF. The CDR3 nucleotides are TGTGCCAGCAGCGTAAGGCGGGATAGCGGACAAGAGACCCAGTACTTC.

The chain uses TRBV6-5 and TRBJ1-2; 8 bases line up with TRBD1. Germline loops: CDR1 MNHEY, CDR2 SVGAGI. The CDR3 loop spans 14 amino acids. V dropped 4 bases and J dropped 7; count of bases not matched to a gene: 8. The CDR3 region has the DNA TGTGCCAGCAGTTCAGGACAGGGAATTTTTGGCTACACCTTC. Translation: CASSSGQGIFGYTF.

This clonotype has more than one count but fewer than ten. CDR3 DNA: TGTGCCAGCAGTCCCCGGGACGCTTACTCTGGGGCCAACGTCCTGACTTTC. Protein sequence: CASSPRDAYSGANVLTF. V gene TRBV6-1 combines with J gene TRBJ2-6; either TRBD1 or TRBD2 may supply D (5 bases each). The germline CDR1 and CDR2 sequences are MNHNS and SASEGT. V lost 5 bases to trimming and J lost 0 bases, with 14 bases between them. This CDR3 has 17 amino acids.

This chain joins TRBV27 and TRBJ2-4; D possibly uses TRBD1 or TRBD2 (6 bases each). This CDR3 has 16 residues. Germline lookup yields CDR1 MNHEY and CDR2 SMNVEV (reference sequence). V lost 5 bases, J lost 6 bases, and 20 bases lay in between. The CDR3 region has the DNA TGTGCCAGCAGTACGCCCCTCGGGGGCGGGGTAAACATTCAGTACTTC. Its translation is CASSTPLGGGVNIQYF.

The chain links TRBV6-6 to TRBJ2-5; the match to TRBD2 covers 11 bases. This CDR3 contains 17 residues. The germline V gene has CDR1 MNHNY and CDR2 SVGAGI (reference sequence). The junction had 12 bases not matched to a gene; V was cut back by 6 bases and J by 3 bases. In DNA form, the CDR3 reads TGTGCCAGCAGCCCATCCCTGAGACTAGCGGGGAAAGAGACCCAGTACTTC. It translates to CASSPSLRLAGKETQYF.

This clonotype was recorded a few times. The rearrangement joins TRBV20-1 to TRBJ2-5, with 9 bases that match TRBD2. V gave up 2 bases and J gave up 4 bases; unmatched junction bases: 14. CDR1 is DFQATT and CDR2 is SNEGSKA in the germline V gene (reference sequence). The CDR3 runs to 17 residues. Here the CDR3 DNA reads TGCAGTGCTAGACCTCCCAATGGGCGGGGGGGCTCAGAGACCCAGTACTTC. This translates into CSARPPNGRGGSETQYF.

This clonotype was seen a few times. This chain joins TRBV3-1 and TRBJ2-3; D call uncertain. The CDR3 is 15 amino acids. The ends were cut back, 0 bases at V and 2 bases at J, with 9 bases in the middle. The germline V gene encodes CDR1 LGHDT and CDR2 YNNKEL (reference sequence). CDR3 coding DNA: TGTGCCAGCAGCCAAGATCGCCAACCCACAGATACGCAGTATTTT. It yields the protein CASSQDRQPTDTQYF.

The chain recombines TRBV7-2 with TRBJ2-4, with 11 bases lining up with TRBD2. The CDR3 sequence is 16 residues long. The trim removed 1 base at V and 4 bases at J, leaving 3 bases unmatched. Germline V gene data show CDR1 as SGHTA and CDR2 as FQGNSA. This CDR3 is CASSLVVAGGKNIQYF. CDR3 bases: TGTGCCAGCAGCTTAGTTGTAGCGGGGGGGAAAAACATTCAGTACTTC. The whole variable domain, filled in from reference TRBV7-2 and TRBJ2-4, reads GAGVSQSPSNKVTEKGKDVELRCDPISGHTALYWYRQSLGQGLEFLIYFQGNSAPDKSGLPSDRFSAERTGGSVSTLTIQRTQQEDSAVYLCASSLVVAGGKNIQYFGAGTRLSVL.

J is TRBJ2-3 and V is TRBV7-2; D ambiguous. CDR1 and CDR2 from the germline V gene are SGHTA and FQGNSA. The CDR3 sequence is 12 residues long. Trimming cost V 5 bases and J 6 bases, with 9 bases left between them. Here the CDR3 DNA reads TGTGCCAGCAGCCCAACTAAGGATACGCAGTATTTT. This translates into CASSPTKDTQYF.

This clonotype has a single count. The junction does not match germline at one end; this may be a read error. The V gene is TRBV7-2, the J gene TRBJ1-2, with D possibly being TRBD1 (6 bases). Germline V lookup: CDR1 SGHTA, CDR2 FQGNSA. The CDR3 has 13 amino acids. The CDR3 DNA follows: TGTGCCGGCAGCTTACGACAGGCGGAAGGCTACACCTTC. Its protein is CAGSLRQAEGYTF.

The count of this clonotype is one. CDR3 DNA sequence: TGTGCCAGCAGCCAGTCAGGAGGTGATGGCTACACCTTC. It encodes CASSQSGGDGYTF. The V and J genes are TRBV4-2 and TRBJ1-2; D ambiguous. Trimming pared 3 bases from V and 6 bases from J, leaving 11 bases between. Germline V gives CDR1 LGHNA, CDR2 YNFKEQ. The CDR3 spans 13 residues.

A few counts support this clonotype. This chain joins TRBV7-2 and TRBJ2-3; 16 bases map to TRBD2. V lost 6 bases to trimming and J lost 8 bases; unmatched junction nucleotides: 8. CDR3 length: 16 residues. From germline, CDR1 is SGHTA and CDR2 FQGNSA. The CDR3 DNA reads TGTGCCAGCAGAGCCGGGACTAGCGGGGGGGTCGGTACGCAGTATTTT. Residues: CASRAGTSGGVGTQYF. The full variable domain, its missing parts supplied by reference TRBV7-2 and TRBJ2-3, is GAGVSQSPSNKVTEKGKDVELRCDPISGHTALYWYRQSLGQGLEFLIYFQGNSAPDKSGLPSDRFSAERTGGSVSTLTIQRTQQEDSAVYLCASRAGTSGGVGTQYFGPGTRLTVL.

This clonotype was seen a few times. The CDR3 loop is CSVEDPRGAFF. For the CDR3, the DNA is TGCAGCGTTGAAGATCCAAGGGGAGCTTTCTTT. V and J are TRBV29-1 and TRBJ1-1; tentatively, D is TRBD1 (5 bases). Per the germline V gene, CDR1 is SQVTM and CDR2 is ANQGSEA. Trimming removed 0 bases from V and 10 bases from J, with 9 bases in between. CDR3 length: 11 amino acids. The variable domain in full, completed from reference TRBV29-1 and TRBJ1-1, reads SAVISQKPSRDICQRGTSLTIQCQVDSQVTMMFWYRQQPGQSLTLIATANQGSEATYESGFVIDKFPISRPNLTFSTLTVSNMSPEDSSIYLCSVEDPRGAFFGQGTRLTVV.

V is TRBV27 and J is TRBJ2-1; the D gene could be TRBD1 or TRBD2 (5 bases each). The V end lost 1 base, the J end lost 9 bases, and 7 bases lay between the germline ends. The germline V gene encodes CDR1 MNHEY and CDR2 SMNVEV (reference sequence). The CDR3 is made up of 12 amino acids. The CDR3 spells CASSLWGFEQFF. The CDR3 nucleotides read TGTGCCAGCAGTTTATGGGGGTTTGAGCAGTTCTTC.